The rows below give T cell receptor beta chains drawn from one sample of a study of blood T cell repertoires in COVID-19. The table came from immunoSEQ multiplex PCR; TCRdb's copy has only in-frame clones and leaves some out. The data contain 45,000 to 55,000 clones, around 84% of them seen just once; the ten biggest clones take up about an eighth. Specimen: peripheral blood. The receptors originated from a man aged 70 or older with active COVID-19. The conserved cysteine and the conserved F or W are not part of the CDR3 here. Only some rows state a clone size, as once, few, many or a class for expanded clones.

clone_size	v_call	cdr3_aa
NA	TRBV19	ASSLDRGSYNEQF
once	TRBV20-1	SARESREY
NA	TRBV5-4	ASSLGTLSSYEQY
NA	TRBV7-7	ASSSGAGGQPQH
NA	TRBV11-3	ASSGGQGYYGYT
once	TRBV19	ASTRTGGNTGELF
few	TRBV7-9	ASSPSVGGAGWAF
NA	TRBV9	ASSAPQGTYGYT
NA	TRBV2	ASSLGTELYGYT
NA	TRBV9	ASSTHSGGWLSTEAF
once	TRBV18	ASSPGQGGLGEQF
NA	TRBV7-2	ASSFRRTYEQY
NA	TRBV12-5	ASGQPGQGAEQY
NA	TRBV2	ASSAESGGPHDTQY
NA	TRBV5-6	ASSSHPSESPLH
NA	TRBV6-2/TRBV6-3	ASIPGRGERAF
NA	TRBV15	ATSRRQGNGEQY
NA	TRBV6-5	ASSTDRTGHEQY
NA	TRBV29-1	SVEDGRGGSYNEQF
NA	TRBV7-2	ASRTSGVADEQY
NA	TRBV7-6	ASSSAVSGTSYEQY
NA	TRBV18	ASSPGQGSSGANVLT
NA	TRBV5-6	ASSLVGAQYEQY
once	TRBV7-2	ASSLDRAATNEKLF
NA	TRBV18	ASSLNSGGAYNEQF
NA	TRBV12-3/TRBV12-4	ASSLGQGLGYT
NA	TRBV5-1	ASSSPSGQSTGELF
NA	TRBV7-3	ASSPSRSYNEQF
NA	TRBV6-2/TRBV6-3	ASSYSQAVTYEQY
once	TRBV11-3	ASSSWLGLAGGYNEQF
NA	TRBV7-2	ASSSPVGEKLF
NA	TRBV5-1	ASSTGQVPGEQY
few	TRBV11-2	ASSSTVAGRYEQY
NA	TRBV25-1	ASSIIGDTGELF
once	TRBV7-9	ASSLRQGRELRGYGYT
NA	TRBV6-5	ASRPGHSSTDTQY
NA	TRBV12-3/TRBV12-4	ASRGQGYQPQH